These 12 T cell receptor beta chains were all obtained from the same sample, sequenced in a study of blood T cells in healthy people across ages. A J-beta primer mix and a sample-barcoded 5' primer were used in a second PCR of roughly 7 to 12 cycles. TCRdb independently ran MiXCR on the 5' RACE reads; one entry per CDR3 protein. The sample lists about 500,000 distinct CDR3 sequences, less than 25% occurring once. This same sample was also taken into another study, of T cells of mothers and their children.

Sequencing was carried out using blood. The receptors were sampled from a boy aged 10-17 years in good health.

The rearrangement links TRBV27 to TRBJ2-5; the match to TRBD1 covers 12 bases. J was trimmed by 11 bases and V by 5 bases; bases with no gene match: 12. The CDR3 is made up of 15 amino acids. Germline V CDR1 and CDR2: MNHEY, SMNVEV (reference sequence). The CDR3 here is CASSTPGQGAGEQYF. The CDR3 nucleotides are TGTGCCAGCAGTACCCCGGGACAGGGGGCGGGAGAGCAGTACTTC.

This clonotype was seen many times. The chain couples TRBV7-6 to TRBJ1-6; D is ambiguous. V dropped 2 bases and J dropped 7 bases, with 0 bases sitting between them. This CDR3 contains 11 residues. Germline V gene lookup returns CDR1 SGHVS and CDR2 FNYEAQ. CDR3 nucleotides: TGTGCCAGCAGCTTAAATTCACCCCTCCACTTT. Protein sequence: CASSLNSPLHF.

In its sample, this clonotype was seen once. The genes are TRBV28 and TRBJ2-3, with 9 bases that match TRBD1. Germline-derived CDR1 and CDR2 are MDHEN and SYDVKM. The trim removed 6 bases at V and 0 bases at J, leaving 4 bases unmatched. CDR3 length equals 15 residues. The CDR3: CASSRQGGSTDTQYF. CDR3 nucleotide sequence: TGTGCCAGCAGCAGACAGGGGGGAAGCACAGATACGCAGTATTTT. Full variable domain (rest looked up from reference TRBV28 and TRBJ2-3): DVKVTQSSRYLVKRTGEKVFLECVQDMDHENMFWYRQDPGLGLRLIYFSYDVKMKEKGDIPEGYSVSREKKERFSLILESASTNQTSMYLCASSRQGGSTDTQYFGPGTRLTVL.

This sequence joins TRBV29-1 and TRBJ2-5; D is undetermined. Germline V lookup: CDR1 SQVTM, CDR2 ANQGSEA. The CDR3 totals 13 residues. V lost 8 bases, J lost 4 bases, and 17 bases lay in between. CDR3 sequence reads: CSPYLRNRETQYF. The CDR3, as DNA: TGCAGCCCCTACCTTAGGAATAGAGAGACCCAGTACTTC. Looking up the rest from reference TRBV29-1 and TRBJ2-5 gives the full variable domain: SAVISQKPSRDICQRGTSLTIQCQVDSQVTMMFWYRQQPGQSLTLIATANQGSEATYESGFVIDKFPISRPNLTFSTLTVSNMSPEDSSIYLCSPYLRNRETQYFGPGTRLLVL.

The chain recombines TRBV3-1 with TRBJ2-6; 8 nucleotides line up with TRBD2. The germline CDR1 and CDR2 sequences are LGHDT and YNNKEL (reference sequence). J lost 0 bases, V lost 4 bases, and 5 bases had no gene match. The CDR3 has 17 residues. The CDR3 nucleotides are TGTGCCAGCAGCCCTCGGGAGGGCATCTCTGGGGCCAACGTCCTGACTTTC. It is translated as CASSPREGISGANVLTF.

This clonotype has more than one count but fewer than ten. The rearrangement joins TRBV2 to TRBJ1-3, with no clear D. This CDR3 is built from 15 residues. Per the germline V gene, CDR1 is SNHLY and CDR2 is FYNNEI. Trimming removed 6 bases from V and 4 bases from J, with 16 bases in between. Here the CDR3 DNA reads TGTGCCAGCAGGTCTGAGAGCTTACTCGGAAACACCATATATTTT. Translated, it gives CASRSESLLGNTIYF.

This clonotype was seen more than once but under ten times. The J gene is TRBJ2-3, the V gene TRBV4-1; D tentatively reads TRBD1 or TRBD2 (6 bases each). The V gene's germline CDR1 is MGHRA and CDR2 YSYEKL. This CDR3 has 16 residues. Trimming removed 1 base at V and 2 bases at J, with 13 bases between. The CDR3 reads CASSQVWGDNTDTQYF. The CDR3 bases are TGCGCCAGCAGCCAAGTATGGGGGGACAACACAGATACGCAGTATTTT.

The V call is TRBV4-1, the J call TRBJ2-5; 8 bases fit TRBD2. Matching the DNA end better, TRBJ2-7 makes the J call doubtful. There are 18 residues in the CDR3. CDR1 and CDR2 (germline): MGHRA, YSYEKL. The CDR3 is CASSRSPDRNSGNHEQYF. The CDR3 DNA follows: TGCGCCAGCAGCCGAAGCCCCGACCGTAATAGCGGGAACCACGAGCAGTACTTC.

This clonotype was seen only a few times. This sequence may be a read error, since a much larger clone differs from it by one base. The chain uses TRBV2 and TRBJ1-4; the D is unclear. CDR3 length: 16 amino acids. V lost 4 bases to trimming and J lost 8 bases, with 20 bases between them. Germline values: CDR1 SNHLY, CDR2 FYNNEI. CDR3 sequence: CASSGSWARTVEKLFF. The CDR3 DNA reads as TGTGCCAGCAGTGGTTCCTGGGCTAGGACGGTCGAAAAACTGTTTTTT. The variable domain in full, with the rest retrieved from reference TRBV2 and TRBJ1-4, is EPEVTQTPSHQVTQMGQEVILRCVPISNHLYFYWYRQILGQKVEFLVSFYNNEISEKSEIFDDQFSVERPDGSNFTLKIRSTKLEDSAMYFCASSGSWARTVEKLFFGSGTQLSVL.

This clonotype was recorded a few times. The CDR3 coding sequence is TGTGCCAGCAGTTACCTGTCTCTAAGAAGCGGGAGCCGTATCGGGGAGCTGTTTTTT. Residues: CASSYLSLRSGSRIGELFF. V is TRBV6-5 and J is TRBJ2-2; 8 bases fit TRBD2. The CDR3 spans 19 residues. V dropped 2 bases and J dropped 7; count of bases not matched to a gene: 18. Germline CDR1 is MNHEY and CDR2 is SVGAGI.

V gene TRBV7-2 combines with J gene TRBJ2-6; TRBD1 might be the D (6 bases). This CDR3 region has 18 residues. V lost 4 bases and J lost 0, with 16 bases in between. Germline assignment: CDR1 SGHTA and CDR2 FQGNSA. CDR3 bases: TGTGCCAGCAGCTCCCAGGGGTTCCGTCGCTCTGGGGCCAACGTCCTGACTTTC. It codes for CASSSQGFRRSGANVLTF.

This clonotype was detected once. This chain uses TRBV20-1 with TRBJ2-5; TRBD2 might be the D (7 bases). The CDR3 loop spans 15 amino acids. Germline-derived CDR1 and CDR2 are DFQATT and SNEGSKA (reference sequence). The ends were cut back, 5 bases at V and 3 bases at J, with 19 bases in the middle. CDR3 amino acids: CSAGAQRGAKETQYF. The DNA of the CDR3 is TGCAGTGCTGGGGCCCAACGGGGGGCGAAAGAGACCCAGTACTTC.